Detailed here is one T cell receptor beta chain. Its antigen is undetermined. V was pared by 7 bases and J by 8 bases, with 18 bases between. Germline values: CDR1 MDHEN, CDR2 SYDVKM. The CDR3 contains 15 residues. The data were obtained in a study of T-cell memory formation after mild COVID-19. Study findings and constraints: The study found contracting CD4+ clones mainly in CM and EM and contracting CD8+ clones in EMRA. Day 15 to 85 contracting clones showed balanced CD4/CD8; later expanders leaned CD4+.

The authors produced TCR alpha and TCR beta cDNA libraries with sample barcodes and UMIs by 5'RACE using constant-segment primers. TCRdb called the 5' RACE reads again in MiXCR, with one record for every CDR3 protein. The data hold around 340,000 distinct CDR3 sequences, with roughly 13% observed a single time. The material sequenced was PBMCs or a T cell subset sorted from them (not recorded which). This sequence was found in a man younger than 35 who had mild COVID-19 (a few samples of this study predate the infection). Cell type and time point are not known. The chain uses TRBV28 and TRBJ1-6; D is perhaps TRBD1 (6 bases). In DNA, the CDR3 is TGTGCCAGCATCTTTACCCCGGGACAAGATTCACCCCTCCACTTT. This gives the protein CASIFTPGQDSPLHF.